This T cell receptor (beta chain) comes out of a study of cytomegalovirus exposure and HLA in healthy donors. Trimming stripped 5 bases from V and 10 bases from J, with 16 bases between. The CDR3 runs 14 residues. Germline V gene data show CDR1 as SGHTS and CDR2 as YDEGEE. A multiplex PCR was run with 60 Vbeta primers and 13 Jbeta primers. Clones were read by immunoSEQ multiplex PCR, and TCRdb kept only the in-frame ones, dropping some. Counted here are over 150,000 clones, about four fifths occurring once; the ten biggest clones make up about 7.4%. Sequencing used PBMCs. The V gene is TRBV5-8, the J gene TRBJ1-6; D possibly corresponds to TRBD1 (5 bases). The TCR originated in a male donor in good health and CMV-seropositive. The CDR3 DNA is TGTGCCAGCAGGCCTTCGGGACTTGGATCACCCCTCCACTTT. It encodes CASRPSGLGSPLHF.